The source of this T cell receptor (beta chain) is a study of cytomegalovirus exposure and HLA in healthy donors. The V and J ends lost 6 bases and 0 bases respectively, with 15 bases between them. Looked up from germline, CDR1 is MNHEY and CDR2 is SMNVEV (reference sequence). The CDR3 is 16 residues long. Donors consisted of healthy bone marrow donors. PCR primers comprised 60 Vbeta and 13 Jbeta primers. Clones were read by immunoSEQ multiplex PCR, and TCRdb kept only the in-frame ones, dropping some. The table has 150,000 to 200,000 clones, roughly 85% seen once. With respect to this clone: Its antigen is as yet unknown.

General observations from the study: The authors later linked a missense DCLRE1C variant to TCR beta V- and J-gene trimming. Sequencing likely caused a cluster of highly shared sequence variants.

The gene calls are TRBV27 and TRBJ2-1, with a tentative D call TRBD1 (6 bases). The TCR sequence derives from a middle-aged man in good health and CMV-seropositive. Sequenced: PBMCs. CDR3 sequence: CASREFRGRSYNEQFF. The CDR3 nucleotides read TGTGCCAGCAGAGAGTTCAGGGGCCGCTCCTACAATGAGCAGTTCTTC.